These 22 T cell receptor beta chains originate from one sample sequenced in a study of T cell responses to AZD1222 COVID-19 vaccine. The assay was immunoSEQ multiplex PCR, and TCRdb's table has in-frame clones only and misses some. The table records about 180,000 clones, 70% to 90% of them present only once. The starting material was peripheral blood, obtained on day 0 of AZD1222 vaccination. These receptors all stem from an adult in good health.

CDR3 DNA: TGTGCCAGCTCACCAAGAAGGACTAGCGGGGGGGATGGGAATGAGCAGTTCTTC. Its protein is CASSPRRTSGGDGNEQFF. The V gene is TRBV18, the J gene TRBJ2-1, with 15 bases identical to TRBD2. In germline, CDR1 is KGHSH, CDR2 LQKENI. V shed 2 bases, J shed 7 bases, and the junction held 9 bases outside the gene matches. The CDR3 covers 18 residues.

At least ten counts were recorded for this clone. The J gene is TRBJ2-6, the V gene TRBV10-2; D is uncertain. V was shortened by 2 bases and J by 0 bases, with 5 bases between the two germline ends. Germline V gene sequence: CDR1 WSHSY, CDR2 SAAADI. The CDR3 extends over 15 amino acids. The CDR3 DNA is TGCGCCAGCAGTGAGAAGGGCTCTGGGGCCAACGTCCTGACTTTC. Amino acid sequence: CASSEKGSGANVLTF.

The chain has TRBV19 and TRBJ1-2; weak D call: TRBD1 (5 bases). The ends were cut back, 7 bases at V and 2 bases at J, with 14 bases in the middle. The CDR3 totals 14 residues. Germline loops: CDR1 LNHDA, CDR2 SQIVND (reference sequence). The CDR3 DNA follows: TGTGCCAGTACCTGGGACGGCAGGAACTATGGCTACACCTTC. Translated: CASTWDGRNYGYTF.

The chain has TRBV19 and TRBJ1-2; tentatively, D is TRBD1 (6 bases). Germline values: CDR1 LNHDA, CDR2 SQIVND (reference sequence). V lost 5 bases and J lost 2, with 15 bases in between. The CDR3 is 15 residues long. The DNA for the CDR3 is TGTGCCAGTAGTCCCAGCCAGGGGATGAACTATGGCTACACCTTC. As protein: CASSPSQGMNYGYTF.

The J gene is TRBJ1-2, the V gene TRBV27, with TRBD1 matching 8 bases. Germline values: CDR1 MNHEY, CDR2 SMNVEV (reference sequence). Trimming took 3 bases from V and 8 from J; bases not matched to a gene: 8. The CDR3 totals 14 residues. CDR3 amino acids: CASSFYLGQGGYTF. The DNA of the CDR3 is TGTGCCAGCAGTTTTTACCTCGGACAGGGAGGCTACACCTTC.

The CDR3 reads CASTPGQGFPTGELFF. In DNA, the CDR3 is TGTGCCAGCACACCGGGACAGGGATTCCCTACCGGGGAGCTGTTTTTT. This chain uses TRBV5-8 with TRBJ2-2, with TRBD1 matching over 9 bases. V lost 6 bases to trimming and J lost 5 bases; unmatched junction nucleotides: 11. Germline loops: CDR1 SGHTS, CDR2 YDEGEE. The CDR3 is made up of 16 amino acids.

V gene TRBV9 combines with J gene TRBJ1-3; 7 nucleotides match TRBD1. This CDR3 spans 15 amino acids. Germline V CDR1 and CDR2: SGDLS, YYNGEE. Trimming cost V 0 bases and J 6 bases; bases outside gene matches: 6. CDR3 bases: TGTGCCAGCAGCGTAGAGCAGGGGGTTAAAAACACCATATATTTT. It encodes CASSVEQGVKNTIYF.

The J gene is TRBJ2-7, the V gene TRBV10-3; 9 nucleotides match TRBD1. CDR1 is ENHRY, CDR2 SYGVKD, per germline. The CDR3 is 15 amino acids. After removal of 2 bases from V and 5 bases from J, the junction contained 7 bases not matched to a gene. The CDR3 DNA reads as TGTGCCATCAGTGAGCCGGGACAGGGAGGAGACGAGCAGTACTTC. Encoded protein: CAISEPGQGGDEQYF.

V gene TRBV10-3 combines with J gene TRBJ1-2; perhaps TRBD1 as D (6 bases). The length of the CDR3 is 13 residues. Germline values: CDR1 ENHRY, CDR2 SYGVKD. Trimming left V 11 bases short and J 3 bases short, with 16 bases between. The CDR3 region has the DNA TGTGCCTCCGCGGAGGACAGTTACTATGGCTACACCTTC. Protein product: CASAEDSYYGYTF.

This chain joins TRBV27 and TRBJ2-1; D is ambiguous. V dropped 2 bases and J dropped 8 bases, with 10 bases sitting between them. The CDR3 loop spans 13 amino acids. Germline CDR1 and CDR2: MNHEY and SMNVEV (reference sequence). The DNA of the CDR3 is TGTGCCAGCAGTTTAAGAGCCCGGTATGAGCAGTTCTTC. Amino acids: CASSLRARYEQFF.

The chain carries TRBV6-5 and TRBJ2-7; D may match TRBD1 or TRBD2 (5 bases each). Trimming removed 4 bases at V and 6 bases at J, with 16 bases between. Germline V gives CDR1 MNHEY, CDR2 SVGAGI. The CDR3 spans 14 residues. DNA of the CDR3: TGTGCCAGCAGTTCTTGGGACGGGCTTCGCGAGCAGTACTTC. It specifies CASSSWDGLREQYF.

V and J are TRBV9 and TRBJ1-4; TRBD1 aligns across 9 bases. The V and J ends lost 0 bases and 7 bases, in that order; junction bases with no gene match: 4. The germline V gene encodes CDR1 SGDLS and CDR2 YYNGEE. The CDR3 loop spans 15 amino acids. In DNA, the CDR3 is TGTGCCAGCAGCGTAGCACAGGGGGCTTTTGAAAAACTGTTTTTT. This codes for CASSVAQGAFEKLFF.

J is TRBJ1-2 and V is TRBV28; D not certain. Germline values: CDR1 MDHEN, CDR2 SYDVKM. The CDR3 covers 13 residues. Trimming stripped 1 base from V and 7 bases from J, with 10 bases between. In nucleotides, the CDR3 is TGTGCCAGCAGTTTATCCCGGACTGCTGGCTACACCTTC. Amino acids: CASSLSRTAGYTF.

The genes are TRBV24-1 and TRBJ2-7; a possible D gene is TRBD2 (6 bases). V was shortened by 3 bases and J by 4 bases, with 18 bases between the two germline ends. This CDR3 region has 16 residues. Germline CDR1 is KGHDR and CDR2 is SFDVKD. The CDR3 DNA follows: TGTGCCACCAGTGATGCCCCCGGGACTGGTAATTACGAGCAGTACTTC. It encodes CATSDAPGTGNYEQYF.

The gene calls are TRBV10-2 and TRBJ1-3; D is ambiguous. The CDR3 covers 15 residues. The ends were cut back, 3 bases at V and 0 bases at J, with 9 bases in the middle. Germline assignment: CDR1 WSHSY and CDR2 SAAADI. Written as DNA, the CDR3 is TGCGCCAGCAGTGATCGGGCCTCCTCTGGAAACACCATATATTTT. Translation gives CASSDRASSGNTIYF.

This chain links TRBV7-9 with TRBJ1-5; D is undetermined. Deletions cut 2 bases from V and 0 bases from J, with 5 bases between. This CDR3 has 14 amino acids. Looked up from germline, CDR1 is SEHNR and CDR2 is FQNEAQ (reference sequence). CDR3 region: CASSLSYSNQPQHF. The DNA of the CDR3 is TGTGCCAGCAGCTTAAGTTATAGCAATCAGCCCCAGCATTTT.

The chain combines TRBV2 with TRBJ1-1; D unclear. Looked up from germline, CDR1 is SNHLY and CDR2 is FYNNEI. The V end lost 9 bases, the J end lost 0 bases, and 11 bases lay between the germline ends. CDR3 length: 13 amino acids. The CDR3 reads CASQTSMNTEAFF. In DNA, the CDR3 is TGTGCCAGTCAGACATCTATGAACACTGAAGCTTTCTTT.

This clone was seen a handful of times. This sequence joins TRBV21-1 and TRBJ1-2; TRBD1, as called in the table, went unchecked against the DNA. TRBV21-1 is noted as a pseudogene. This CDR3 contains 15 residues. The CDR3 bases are TGTGCCAGCAGCAAAAAGGAGACAGGGTGCTATGGCTACACCTTC. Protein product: CASSKKETGCYGYTF.

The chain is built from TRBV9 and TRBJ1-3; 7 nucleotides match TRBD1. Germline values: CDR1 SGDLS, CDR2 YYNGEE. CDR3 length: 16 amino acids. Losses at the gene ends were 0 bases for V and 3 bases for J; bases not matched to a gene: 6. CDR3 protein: CASSVDGGDSGNTIYF. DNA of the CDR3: TGTGCCAGCAGCGTAGATGGAGGGGACAGTGGAAACACCATATATTTT. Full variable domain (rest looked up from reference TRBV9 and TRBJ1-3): DSGVTQTPKHLITATGQRVTLRCSPRSGDLSVYWYQQSLDQGLQFLIQYYNGEERAKGNILERFSAQQFPDLHSELNLSSLELGDSALYFCASSVDGGDSGNTIYFGEGSWLTVV.

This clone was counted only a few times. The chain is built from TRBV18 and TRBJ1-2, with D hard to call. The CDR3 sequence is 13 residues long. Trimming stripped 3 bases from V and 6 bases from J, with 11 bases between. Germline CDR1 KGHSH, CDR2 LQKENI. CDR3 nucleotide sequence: TGTGCCAGCTCACCGAAATCTCTGGATGGCTACACCTTC. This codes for CASSPKSLDGYTF.

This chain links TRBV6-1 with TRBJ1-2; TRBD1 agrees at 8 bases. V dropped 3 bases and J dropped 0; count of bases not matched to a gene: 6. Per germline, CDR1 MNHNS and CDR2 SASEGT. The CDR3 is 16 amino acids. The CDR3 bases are TGTGCCAGCAGTGAGAGGGGGACAGGAACTAACTATGGCTACACCTTC. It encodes CASSERGTGTNYGYTF.

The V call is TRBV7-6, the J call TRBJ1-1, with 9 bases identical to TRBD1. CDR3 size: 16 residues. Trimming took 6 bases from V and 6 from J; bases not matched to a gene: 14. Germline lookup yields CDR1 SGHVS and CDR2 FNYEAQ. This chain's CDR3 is CASSKDSNRGRAEAFF. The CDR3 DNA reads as TGTGCCAGCAGTAAAGACAGTAACAGGGGGCGGGCTGAAGCTTTCTTT.